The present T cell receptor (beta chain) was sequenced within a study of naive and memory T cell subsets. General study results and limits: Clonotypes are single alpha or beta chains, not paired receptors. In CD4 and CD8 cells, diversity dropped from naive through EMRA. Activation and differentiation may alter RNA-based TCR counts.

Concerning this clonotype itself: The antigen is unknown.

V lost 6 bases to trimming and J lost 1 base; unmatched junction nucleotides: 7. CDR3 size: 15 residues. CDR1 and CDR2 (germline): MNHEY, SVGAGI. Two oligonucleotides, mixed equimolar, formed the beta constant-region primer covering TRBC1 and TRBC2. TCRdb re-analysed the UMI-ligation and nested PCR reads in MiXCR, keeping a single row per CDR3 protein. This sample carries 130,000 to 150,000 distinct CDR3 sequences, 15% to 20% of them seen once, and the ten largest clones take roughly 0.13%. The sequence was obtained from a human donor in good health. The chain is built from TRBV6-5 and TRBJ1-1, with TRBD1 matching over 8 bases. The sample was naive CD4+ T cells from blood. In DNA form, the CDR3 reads TGTGCCAGCAGGCTGACAGGGGCCCAGAACACTGAAGCTTTCTTT. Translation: CASRLTGAQNTEAFF.